The clone carrying this T cell receptor (beta chain) was picked up many times. Its specificity is unknown. The data were taken from a study of molecular identifiers for immune sequencing clone quantification. The germline CDR1 and CDR2 sequences are LGHNT and FRNRAP. The length of the CDR3 is 11 residues. Trimming shortened V by 0 bases and J by 7 bases, and 3 bases separated the two germline ends. TCRdb reanalysed the PCR reads using MiXCR and keeps one entry per CDR3 protein. Of more than 450,000 distinct CDR3 sequences detected, 20% to 25% appear once; the ten largest clones hold about 0.8%. General study findings and limits: Among about 1 million naive cells, as was reported, spiked Jurkat TCR RNA from one cell was detectable. Sharing of a barcode by identical TCR molecules could cause highly expanded clone sizes to be underestimated.

Naive CD8 libraries were made from about 20,000 to 1,000,000 sorted cells, and they used 10%, 30% or 50% RNA. Sorted naive CD8 T cells were those defined as CD8+CD4-CCR7+CD45RA+. The sequenced sample consisted of naive CD8+ T cells from blood, with Jurkat cell RNA spiked in. Sample subset: FACS-sorted CD8+CD4-CCR7+CD45RA+ naive T cells. This TCR derives from a human donor in good health. Some libraries in this study had Jurkat cell RNA spiked in. The chain has TRBV12-5 and TRBJ1-1; D gene uncertain. The CDR3 reads CASGLVGEAFF. For the CDR3, the DNA is TGTGCTAGTGGTTTGGTCGGTGAAGCTTTCTTT.